The T cell receptor beta chain described here comes from a study of cytomegalovirus exposure and HLA in healthy donors. Study information: In an earlier analysis, around 100 million unique TCR beta sequences were found from 150 million to 200 million T cells. Findings and limits, study-wide: A link between a missense DCLRE1C variant and TCR beta V- and J-gene trimming emerged from a later analysis. Later examination showed HLA-associated TCR beta chains had greater clonal expansion than equally common others.

Germline-derived CDR1 and CDR2 are SGHTA and FQGNSA. Trimming removed 1 base from V and 1 base from J, with 8 bases in between. The CDR3 has 15 amino acids. Details on this clone: Its antigen remains unidentified.

Researchers ran the PCR with 60 Vbeta and 13 Jbeta primers. Data came from immunoSEQ multiplex PCR; TCRdb stores just in-frame clones and leaves some out. The sample has some 180,000 clones, around 80% seen once. The chain is built from TRBV7-2 and TRBJ2-1, with D perhaps matching TRBD1 (5 bases). The sequencing input was PBMCs. The receptor's source is a woman in her 30s in good health and CMV-seropositive. The CDR3 sequence: CASSLGQGSYNEQFF. Here the CDR3 DNA reads TGTGCCAGCAGCTTAGGGCAGGGTTCCTACAATGAGCAGTTCTTC.